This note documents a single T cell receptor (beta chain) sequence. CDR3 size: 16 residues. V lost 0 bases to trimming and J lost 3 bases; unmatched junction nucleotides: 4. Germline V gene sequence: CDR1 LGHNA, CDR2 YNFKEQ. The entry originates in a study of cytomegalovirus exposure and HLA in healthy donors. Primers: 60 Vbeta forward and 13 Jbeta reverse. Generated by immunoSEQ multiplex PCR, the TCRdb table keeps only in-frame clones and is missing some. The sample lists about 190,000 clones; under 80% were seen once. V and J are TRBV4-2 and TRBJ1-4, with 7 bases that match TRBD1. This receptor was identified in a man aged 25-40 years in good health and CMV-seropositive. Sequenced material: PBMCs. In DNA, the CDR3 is TGTGCCAGCAGCCAAGATTTGGGACAGTCTAATGAAAAACTGTTTTTT. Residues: CASSQDLGQSNEKLFF.